This entry lists 14 T cell receptor beta chains sequenced from one sample in a study of cytomegalovirus exposure and HLA in healthy donors. Primers: 60 Vbeta forward and 13 Jbeta reverse. Repertoires were generated with immunoSEQ multiplex PCR, while TCRdb's copy carries only in-frame clones and drops some. The sample has 200,000 or so clones; about three quarters are singletons. Sequences were obtained from PBMCs. Receptors were obtained from a man in his late teens or twenties in good health and CMV-seronegative.

V usage is TRBV6-5 and J usage is TRBJ1-2; D may be TRBD1 (5 bases). CDR3 length: 14 amino acids. Germline values: CDR1 MNHEY, CDR2 SVGAGI. V lost 0 bases, J lost 7 bases, and 12 bases lay in between. CDR3 amino acids: CASSYSLGGGGYTF. DNA of the CDR3: TGTGCCAGCAGTTACTCGTTGGGGGGTGGTGGCTACACCTTC.

The chain is built from TRBV7-8 and TRBJ2-7, with 7 bases that match TRBD1. The germline gives CDR1 SGHVS, CDR2 FQNEAQ. V shed 5 bases and J 2 bases; nucleotides not matched to a gene: 3. The CDR3 runs to 13 residues. CDR3 coding DNA: TGTGCCAGCAGCCGGGGACAGACCTACGAGCAGTACTTC. Amino acid sequence: CASSRGQTYEQYF.

The J gene is TRBJ2-7, the V gene TRBV28; TRBD2 matches 9 bases. The CDR3 totals 14 residues. The V gene end was trimmed by 7 bases and the J gene end by 7 bases; junction bases not matched to a gene: 11. Germline CDR1 and CDR2: MDHEN and SYDVKM. As DNA, the CDR3 is TGTGCCAGCACCCAGGGACTAGCCTTCCGAGAGCAGTACTTC. Translated: CASTQGLAFREQYF.

The genes are TRBV5-1 and TRBJ2-5; D remains unclear. The CDR3 spans 13 residues. Germline V lookup: CDR1 SGHRS, CDR2 YFSETQ. With 0 bases removed from V and 0 bases from J, the gap between germline ends came to 3 bases. CDR3 DNA sequence: TGCGCCAGCAGCTTGGCCAACCAAGAGACCCAGTACTTC. The encoded protein is CASSLANQETQYF.

The V call is TRBV30, the J call TRBJ1-5; D is undetermined. CDR3 length: 12 residues. V gave up 3 bases and J gave up 5 bases, with 8 bases separating them. Germline CDR1 is GTSNPN and CDR2 is SVGIG (reference sequence). For the CDR3, the DNA is TGTGCCTGGAGCTCTTCGGATCAGCCCCAGCATTTT. It encodes CAWSSSDQPQHF.

The genes are TRBV2 and TRBJ1-5, with 7 bases that match TRBD1. V shed 5 bases, J shed 7 bases, and the junction held 8 bases outside the gene matches. The CDR3 sequence is 14 residues long. In germline, CDR1 is SNHLY, CDR2 FYNNEI. CDR3 protein: CASSSDRAGQPQHF. CDR3 nucleotide sequence: TGTGCCAGCAGTTCCGACAGGGCGGGACAGCCCCAGCATTTT.

The V call is TRBV18, the J call TRBJ1-2; 7 nucleotides agree with TRBD1. CDR1 is KGHSH and CDR2 is LQKENI in the germline V gene. The CDR3 has 15 residues. The ends lost 3 bases at V and 3 bases at J; junction bases unmatched: 7. The CDR3 sequence: CASSPGQVGYYGYTF. DNA of the CDR3: TGTGCCAGCTCACCCGGACAGGTTGGATACTATGGCTACACCTTC.

The CDR3 loop reads CSVGQASPNEQFF. The CDR3 nucleotides read TGCAGCGTTGGCCAGGCATCACCCAATGAGCAGTTCTTC. The genes are TRBV29-1 and TRBJ2-1; D unclear. Germline values: CDR1 SQVTM, CDR2 ANQGSEA. V lost 4 bases to trimming and J lost 6 bases, with 13 bases between them. CDR3 length: 13 amino acids.

The V gene is TRBV28, the J gene TRBJ1-4; the match to TRBD1 covers 9 bases. CDR1 and CDR2 from the germline V gene are MDHEN and SYDVKM. The CDR3 covers 14 residues. The trim removed 6 bases at V and 5 bases at J, leaving 4 bases unmatched. The CDR3 DNA reads as TGTGCCAGCAGGTCGGGACAGGGAAATGAAAAACTGTTTTTT. Translation: CASRSGQGNEKLFF.

The V call is TRBV11-2, the J call TRBJ2-1; 8 bases match TRBD1. Germline loops: CDR1 SGHAT, CDR2 FQNNGV. CDR3 length: 17 amino acids. V was pared by 1 base and J by 5 bases, with 10 bases of the junction left unmatched. The CDR3 spells CASSLVLGQGANNEQFF. The CDR3 DNA reads as TGTGCCAGCAGCTTAGTCCTAGGGCAGGGGGCCAACAATGAGCAGTTCTTC.

V and J are TRBV19 and TRBJ2-3; D is possibly TRBD1 (5 bases). Germline V gene data show CDR1 as LNHDA and CDR2 as SQIVND (reference sequence). This CDR3 is built from 14 residues. The ends were cut back, 7 bases at V and 1 base at J, with 12 bases in the middle. The CDR3 bases are TGTGCCAGTACCCTCCCAGGGCGCACAGATACGCAGTATTTT. Translated: CASTLPGRTDTQYF.

V gene TRBV5-1 combines with J gene TRBJ1-4, with D possibly matching TRBD1 (5 bases). The CDR3 covers 15 residues. CDR1 is SGHRS, CDR2 YFSETQ, per germline. V was shortened by 4 bases and J by 2 bases, with 12 bases between the two germline ends. CDR3 residues: CASSLGQTTNEKLFF. For the CDR3, the DNA is TGCGCCAGCAGCCTCGGACAAACCACTAATGAAAAACTGTTTTTT.

The CDR3: CASRGQPSYSEQYF. The CDR3 DNA reads as TGTGCCAGCAGAGGACAGCCGAGTTATTCCGAGCAGTACTTC. The V and J genes are TRBV28 and TRBJ2-7; possibly TRBD1 for D (6 bases). This CDR3 has 14 amino acids. V was cut by 6 bases and J by 6 bases, with 18 bases left in between. Per the germline V gene, CDR1 is MDHEN and CDR2 is SYDVKM.

There are a few counts of this clone. The chain recombines TRBV11-2 with TRBJ1-1, with 7 bases matching TRBD1. Unmatched junction bases numbered 6, after V lost 1 base and J lost 4 bases. The CDR3 consists of 15 residues. The germline gives CDR1 SGHAT, CDR2 FQNNGV. The CDR3: CASSLGERDSTEAFF. CDR3 sequence (DNA): TGTGCCAGCAGCTTAGGCGAAAGGGACAGCACTGAAGCTTTCTTT. Looking up the rest from reference TRBV11-2 and TRBJ1-1 gives the full variable domain: EAGVAQSPRYKIIEKRQSVAFWCNPISGHATLYWYQQILGQGPKLLIQFQNNGVVDDSQLPKDRFSAERLKGVDSTLKIQPAKLEDSAVYLCASSLGERDSTEAFFGQGTRLTVV.